This T cell receptor (beta chain) was profiled in a study of cytomegalovirus exposure and HLA in healthy donors. Study results and limitations: According to a later analysis, donors in an Asian-associated ancestry cluster reportedly had fewer N-insertions than the roughly 670-donor mean. The authors judged a highly shared variant cluster likely a sequencing artifact. Analyzed later, most CMV-associated TCR beta chains appeared HLA-restricted.

This CDR3 has 16 amino acids. Germline-derived CDR1 and CDR2 are SSHAT and FNYEAQ (reference sequence). Trimming left V 2 bases short and J 2 bases short, with 12 bases between. PCR primers comprised 60 Vbeta and 13 Jbeta primers. Sequencing used immunoSEQ multiplex PCR; TCRdb keeps in-frame clones, though not all of them. The table shows about 200,000 clones, with about 80% occurring only once. This clone has just a few counts. Antigen specificity is unknown. The chain employs TRBV7-7 and TRBJ2-2, with a weak D call TRBD1 (5 bases). The sequence derives from a woman aged 25 to 39 in good health and CMV-seronegative. Material: PBMCs. CDR3 amino acids: CASSLTPGPNTGELFF. The DNA of the CDR3 is TGTGCCAGCAGCTTAACCCCAGGGCCAAACACCGGGGAGCTGTTTTTT.